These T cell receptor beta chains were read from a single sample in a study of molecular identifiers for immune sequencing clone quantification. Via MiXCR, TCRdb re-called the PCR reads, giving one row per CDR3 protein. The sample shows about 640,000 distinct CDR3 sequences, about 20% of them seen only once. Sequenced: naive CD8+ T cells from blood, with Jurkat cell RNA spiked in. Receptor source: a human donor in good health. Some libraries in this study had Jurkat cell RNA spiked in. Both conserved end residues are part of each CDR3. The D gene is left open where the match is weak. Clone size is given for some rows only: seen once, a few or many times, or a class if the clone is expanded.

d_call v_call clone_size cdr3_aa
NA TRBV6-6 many CASSFTQSANTGELFF
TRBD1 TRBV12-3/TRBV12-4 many CASTPGQRYAEAFF
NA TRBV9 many CASSRPGSEAFF
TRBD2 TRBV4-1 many CASSQDQPGLAVHEQYF
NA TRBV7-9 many CASSLEARAVEQYF
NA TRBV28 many CATKFGGIGNTIYF
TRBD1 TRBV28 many CASSTGAGELFF
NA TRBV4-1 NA CASSQELQGTRQPQHF
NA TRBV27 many CASSFHHTTRTDTQYF
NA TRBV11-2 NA CASSLGPGTPTYEQYF
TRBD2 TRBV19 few CASSTTSASGELFF
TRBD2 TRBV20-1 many CSARRTSSYEQYF
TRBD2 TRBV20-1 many CSARDLAGEGSTDTQYF
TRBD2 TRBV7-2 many CASSHRTSGGIEQYF
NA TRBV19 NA CASSRGDMSNTEAFF
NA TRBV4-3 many CASSPGHNSPLHF
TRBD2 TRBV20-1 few CSAMPRGGRDTGELFF
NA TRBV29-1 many CSVRGVEWEEEMEAFF
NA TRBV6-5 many CASISRTYEQYF
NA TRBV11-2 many CASSLGGYTLTDTQYF
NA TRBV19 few CASSTGDGGEQYF
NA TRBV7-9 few CASSLAFGAASGNTIYF
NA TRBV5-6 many CASSFSKGIIGNIQYF
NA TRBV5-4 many CASSLGSGEYYGYTF
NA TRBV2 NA CASPTVGTDTQYF
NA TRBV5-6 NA CASRVGGPLGASYEQYF
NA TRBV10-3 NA CAISESRDTPHADTQYF
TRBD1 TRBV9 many CASSATNDRGPEAFF
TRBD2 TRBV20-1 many CSARDPGLANSYEQYF
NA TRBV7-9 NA CASSLSGLGSEQFF
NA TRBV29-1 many CSVLQQSTDTQYF
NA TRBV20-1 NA CSQSVGGSYNEQFF
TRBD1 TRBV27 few CASSKQGDANSPLHF
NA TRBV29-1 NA CSVDAGNSYEQYF
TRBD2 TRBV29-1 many CSVDGTSGDTQYF
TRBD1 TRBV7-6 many CASSLTGSAHEQYF
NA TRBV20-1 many CSASSDTQYF
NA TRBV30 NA CAWSDPSLNTEALF
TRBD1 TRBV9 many CASSETGVNSPLHF
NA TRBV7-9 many CASSFSSRVGGAGEQYF
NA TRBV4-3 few CASSQDSDTGELFF
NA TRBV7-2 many CASKGINF